This T cell receptor (beta chain) is from a study of T cells in Graves' hyperthyroidism and ophthalmopathy. TCR beta CDR3 regions were amplified from RNA transcripts. HTBI primers drove first-round RT-PCR of the TCR CDR3. TCRdb redid the calling of the multiplex PCR reads with MiXCR, one entry per CDR3 protein. This table holds hundreds of thousands of distinct CDR3 sequences, about 15% found once. This clonotype occurred many times. The V gene's germline CDR1 is SNHLY and CDR2 FYNNEI. V was clipped by 5 bases and J by 4 bases; unmatched bases: 5. This CDR3 is built from 15 residues. Diagnosis rested on symptoms, serum thyroxine and TRAb, thyroid ultrasound, and orbital computed tomography.

Sequenced input: blood. This chain joins TRBV2 and TRBJ2-1, with 10 bases lining up with TRBD2. The sequence was collected from a woman between 40 and 50 years old with Graves' hyperthyroidism. This chain's CDR3 is CASSLAGVRYNEQFF. Written as DNA, the CDR3 is TGTGCCAGCAGTCTAGCGGGAGTTCGGTACAATGAGCAGTTCTTC.